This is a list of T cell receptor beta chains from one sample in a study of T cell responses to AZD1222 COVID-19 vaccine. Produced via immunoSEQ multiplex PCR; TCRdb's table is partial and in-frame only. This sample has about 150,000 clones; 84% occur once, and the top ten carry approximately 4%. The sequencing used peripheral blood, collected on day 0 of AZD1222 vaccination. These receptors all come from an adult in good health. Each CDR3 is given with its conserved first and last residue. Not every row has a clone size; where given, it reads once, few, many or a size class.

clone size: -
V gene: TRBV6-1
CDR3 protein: CASSVHLGGGPDTQYF

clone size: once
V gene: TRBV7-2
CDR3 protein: CASSLQGARGGELFF

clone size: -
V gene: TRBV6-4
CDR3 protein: CASSDGTANTEAFF

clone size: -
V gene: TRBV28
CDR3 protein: CASSLGTGVTGELFF

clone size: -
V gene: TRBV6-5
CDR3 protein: CASRPTDRDEAFF

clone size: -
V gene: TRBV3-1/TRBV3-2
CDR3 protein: CASSQDLNTEAFF

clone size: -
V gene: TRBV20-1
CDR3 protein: CSASGQGTGELFF

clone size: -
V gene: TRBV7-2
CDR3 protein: CASSPRAGSQETQYF

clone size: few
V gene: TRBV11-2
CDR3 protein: CASSLGDTTTNEKLFF

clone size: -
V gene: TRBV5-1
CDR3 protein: CASSLTPTNEKLFF

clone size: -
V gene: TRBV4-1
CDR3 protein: CASSQGQGGTYEQYF

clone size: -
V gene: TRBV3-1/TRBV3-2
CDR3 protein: CASSQVVGQGRDGYTF

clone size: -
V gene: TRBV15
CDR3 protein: CATSRISGTQYF

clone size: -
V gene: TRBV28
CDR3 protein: CASSVDITGELFF

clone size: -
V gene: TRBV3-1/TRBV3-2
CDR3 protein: CASSQYTPSSVETQYF

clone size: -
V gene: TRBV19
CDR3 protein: CASSIQRGLESPLHF

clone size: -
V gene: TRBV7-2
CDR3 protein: CASSLGGDQPQHF

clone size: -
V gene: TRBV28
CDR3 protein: CASSPTGWVSPLHF

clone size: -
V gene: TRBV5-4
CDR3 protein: CASSFWTGGNTEAFF

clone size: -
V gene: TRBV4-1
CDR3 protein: CASSRNSNQANYGYTF

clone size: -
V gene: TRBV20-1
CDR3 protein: CSASDGWVDRAYGYTF

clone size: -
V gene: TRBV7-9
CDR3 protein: CASSFEPYNEQFF

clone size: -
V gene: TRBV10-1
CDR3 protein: CARDEQYF

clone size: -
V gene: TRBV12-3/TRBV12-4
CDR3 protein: CASYDGPPNTIYF

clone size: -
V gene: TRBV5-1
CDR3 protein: CASSLHPGSPQHF

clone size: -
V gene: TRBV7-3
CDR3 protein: CASSLTTGDTGELFF

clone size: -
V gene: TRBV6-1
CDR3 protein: CASSESGVYGYTF

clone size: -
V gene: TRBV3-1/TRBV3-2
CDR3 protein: CASSPGRGGPRANEKLFF

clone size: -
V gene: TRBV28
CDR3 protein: CASTAGGPYEQYF

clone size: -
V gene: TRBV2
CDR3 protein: CASSEEQNTEAFF

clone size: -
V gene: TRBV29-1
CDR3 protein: CSAATGSTEKLFF

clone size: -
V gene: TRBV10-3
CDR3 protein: CAISGAGSYNSPLHF

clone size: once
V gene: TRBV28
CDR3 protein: CASTRDLVKLFF

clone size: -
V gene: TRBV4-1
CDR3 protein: CASSPGGLDSPLHF

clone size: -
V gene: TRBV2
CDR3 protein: CASRLGQRGTIYF

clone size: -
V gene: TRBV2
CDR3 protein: CASSEDFSGTATYEQYF

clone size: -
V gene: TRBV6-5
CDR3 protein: CASRPSQRNTGELFF

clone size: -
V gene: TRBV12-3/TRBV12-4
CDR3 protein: CATQGGAGQPQHF

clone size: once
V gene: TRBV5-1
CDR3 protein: CASSLGGAGAGEAFF

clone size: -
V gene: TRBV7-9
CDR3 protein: CASSMDRGRDTQYF

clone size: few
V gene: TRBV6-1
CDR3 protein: CASSEGQGFGNTIYF

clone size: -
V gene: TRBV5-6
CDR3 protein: CASSLERAELFF

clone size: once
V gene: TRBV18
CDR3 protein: CASSHPDITYEQYF

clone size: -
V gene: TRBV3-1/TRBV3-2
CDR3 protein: CASSQLGQGLYEQYF

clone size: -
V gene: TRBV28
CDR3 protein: CASSGGTFMNTEAFF

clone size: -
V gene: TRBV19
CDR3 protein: CASTTNYGYTF

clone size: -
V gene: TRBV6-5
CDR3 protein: CASGRGQEYGYTF

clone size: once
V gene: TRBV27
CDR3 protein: CASSSTGGRNSPLHF

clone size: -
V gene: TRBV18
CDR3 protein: CASSPGNTYEQYF

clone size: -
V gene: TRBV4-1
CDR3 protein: CASSQGPGSNYGYTF

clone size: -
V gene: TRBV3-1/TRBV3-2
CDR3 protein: CASSPGVLGDTIYF

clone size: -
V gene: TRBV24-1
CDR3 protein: CATSDRYPTGEGYQETQYF

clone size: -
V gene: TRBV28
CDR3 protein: CASSLFREGTGGYTF

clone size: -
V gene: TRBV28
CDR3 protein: CASSPGQGMNGYTF